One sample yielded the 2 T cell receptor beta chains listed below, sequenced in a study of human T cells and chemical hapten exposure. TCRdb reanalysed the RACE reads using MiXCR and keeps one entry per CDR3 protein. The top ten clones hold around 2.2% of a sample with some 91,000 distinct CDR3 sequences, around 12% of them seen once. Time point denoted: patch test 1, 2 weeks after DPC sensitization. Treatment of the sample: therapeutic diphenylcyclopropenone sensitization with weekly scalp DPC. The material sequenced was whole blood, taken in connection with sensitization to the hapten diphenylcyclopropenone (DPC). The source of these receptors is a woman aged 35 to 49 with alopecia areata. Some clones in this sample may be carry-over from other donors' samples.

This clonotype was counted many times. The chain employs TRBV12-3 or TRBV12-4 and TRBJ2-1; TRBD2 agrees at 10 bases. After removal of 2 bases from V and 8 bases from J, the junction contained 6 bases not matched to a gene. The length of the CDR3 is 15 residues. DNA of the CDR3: TGTGCCAGCAGTTTATCAGCGGGAGGGCCGCATGAGCAGTTCTTC. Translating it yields CASSLSAGGPHEQFF.

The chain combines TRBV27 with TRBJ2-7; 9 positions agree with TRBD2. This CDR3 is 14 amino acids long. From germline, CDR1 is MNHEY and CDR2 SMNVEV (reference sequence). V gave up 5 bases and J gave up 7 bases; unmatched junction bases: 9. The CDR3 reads CASSPGLAAWEQYF. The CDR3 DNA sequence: TGTGCCAGCAGTCCGGGACTAGCTGCCTGGGAGCAGTACTTC.